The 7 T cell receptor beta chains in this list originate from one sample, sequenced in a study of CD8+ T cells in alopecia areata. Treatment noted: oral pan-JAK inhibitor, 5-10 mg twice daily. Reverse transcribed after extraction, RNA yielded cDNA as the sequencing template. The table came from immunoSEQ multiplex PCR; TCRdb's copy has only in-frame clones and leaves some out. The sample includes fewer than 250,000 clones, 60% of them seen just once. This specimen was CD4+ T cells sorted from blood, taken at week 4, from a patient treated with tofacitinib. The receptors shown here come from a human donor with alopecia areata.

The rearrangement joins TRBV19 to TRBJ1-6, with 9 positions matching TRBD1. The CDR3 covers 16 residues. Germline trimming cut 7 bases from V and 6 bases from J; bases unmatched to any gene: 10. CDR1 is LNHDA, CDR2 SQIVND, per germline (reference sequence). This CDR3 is CASKSTGTGSNSPLHF. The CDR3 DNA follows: TGTGCCAGTAAATCCACCGGGACAGGGAGTAATTCACCCCTCCACTTT.

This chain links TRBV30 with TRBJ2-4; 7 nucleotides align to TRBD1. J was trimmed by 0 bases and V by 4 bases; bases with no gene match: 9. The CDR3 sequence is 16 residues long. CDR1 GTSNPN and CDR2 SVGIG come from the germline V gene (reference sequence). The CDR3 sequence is CAWNRGRGLAKNIQYF. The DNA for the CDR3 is TGTGCCTGGAACAGGGGACGGGGTCTAGCCAAAAACATTCAGTACTTC.

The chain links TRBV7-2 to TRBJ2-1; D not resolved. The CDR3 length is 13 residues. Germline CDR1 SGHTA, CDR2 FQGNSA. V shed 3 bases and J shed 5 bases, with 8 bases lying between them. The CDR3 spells CASSFRRNNEQFF. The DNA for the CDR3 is TGTGCCAGCAGCTTTAGAAGAAACAATGAGCAGTTCTTC. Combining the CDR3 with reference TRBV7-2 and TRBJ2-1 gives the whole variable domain GAGVSQSPSNKVTEKGKDVELRCDPISGHTALYWYRQSLGQGLEFLIYFQGNSAPDKSGLPSDRFSAERTGGSVSTLTIQRTQQEDSAVYLCASSFRRNNEQFFGPGTRLTVL.

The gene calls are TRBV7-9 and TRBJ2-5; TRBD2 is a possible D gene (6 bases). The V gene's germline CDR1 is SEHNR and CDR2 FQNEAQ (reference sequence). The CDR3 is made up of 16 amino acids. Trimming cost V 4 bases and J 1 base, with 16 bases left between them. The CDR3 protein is CASSSRAMGGQETQYF. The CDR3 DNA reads TGTGCCAGCAGCTCACGTGCCATGGGGGGCCAAGAGACCCAGTACTTC.

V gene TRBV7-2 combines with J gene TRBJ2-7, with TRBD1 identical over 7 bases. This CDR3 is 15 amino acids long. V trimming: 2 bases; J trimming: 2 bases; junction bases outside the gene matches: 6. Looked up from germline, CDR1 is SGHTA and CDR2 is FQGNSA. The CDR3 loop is CASSLIGQGAYEQYF. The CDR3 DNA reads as TGTGCCAGCAGCTTAATCGGTCAGGGGGCCTACGAGCAGTACTTC.

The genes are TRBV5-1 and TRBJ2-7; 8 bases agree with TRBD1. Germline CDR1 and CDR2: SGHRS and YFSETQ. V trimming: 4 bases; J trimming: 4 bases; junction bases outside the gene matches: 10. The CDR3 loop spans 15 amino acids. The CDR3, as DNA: TGCGCCAGCAGCATAGGACCGGGACAGGTATACGAGCAGTACTTC. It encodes CASSIGPGQVYEQYF.

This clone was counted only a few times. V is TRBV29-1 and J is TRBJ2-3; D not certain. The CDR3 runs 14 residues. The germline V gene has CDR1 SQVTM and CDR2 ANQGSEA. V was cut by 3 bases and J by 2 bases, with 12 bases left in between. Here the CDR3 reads CSVEETDYTDTQYF. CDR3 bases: TGCAGCGTTGAGGAGACTGATTACACAGATACGCAGTATTTT.